This entry lists 16 T cell receptor beta chains sequenced from one sample in a study of shared clonotypes between healthy human individuals. TCRdb keeps only in-frame clones here, not all; method: immunoSEQ multiplex PCR. The table includes millions of clones, about 95% detected once. CD45RO-negative cells were positively selected for CCR7, leaving out terminally differentiated effector memory CD45RA+ cells. Sequencing was performed on naive CD8+ T cells sorted from blood. These receptor sequences come from a man aged 18 to 29 in good health.

The rearrangement links TRBV7-6 to TRBJ1-1; D is unresolved. The CDR3 extends over 14 amino acids. Trimming stripped 1 base from V and 0 bases from J, with 6 bases between. Germline lookup yields CDR1 SGHVS and CDR2 FNYEAQ. CDR3 residues: CASSLGQMNTEAFF. The DNA for the CDR3 is TGTGCCAGCAGCTTAGGCCAGATGAACACTGAAGCTTTCTTT. Complete variable domain (other parts from reference TRBV7-6 and TRBJ1-1): GAGVSQSPRYKVTKRGQDVALRCDPISGHVSLYWYRQALGQGPEFLTYFNYEAQQDKSGLPNDRFSAERPEGSISTLTIQRTEQRDSAMYRCASSLGQMNTEAFFGQGTRLTVV.

This chain uses TRBV4-3 with TRBJ2-7; D unresolved. V was shortened by 6 bases and J by 2 bases, with 14 bases between the two germline ends. This CDR3 comprises 14 residues. CDR1 LGHNA and CDR2 YSLEER come from the germline V gene. For the CDR3, the DNA is TGCGCCAGCAGTCCCCTGGGAAATCCCTACGAGCAGTACTTC. Amino acid sequence: CASSPLGNPYEQYF.

The chain recombines TRBV6-1 with TRBJ1-2; 9 bases align to TRBD1. This CDR3 spans 16 amino acids. V lost 3 bases to trimming and J lost 4 bases; unmatched junction nucleotides: 9. The germline CDR1 and CDR2 sequences are MNHNS and SASEGT. The CDR3 sequence is CASSDSRQGGSYGYTF. In DNA, the CDR3 is TGTGCCAGCAGTGATTCGAGACAGGGGGGGAGCTATGGCTACACCTTC.

This clone has a single count. V gene TRBV7-2 combines with J gene TRBJ2-7; the D is unclear. CDR3 length: 14 residues. Trimming stripped 5 bases from V and 7 bases from J, with 18 bases between. CDR1 is SGHTA and CDR2 is FQGNSA in the germline V gene. The CDR3 nucleotides are TGTGCCAGCAGCCCCACGAAGGGTATGAGAGAGCAGTACTTC. It specifies CASSPTKGMREQYF.

The chain uses TRBV29-1 and TRBJ2-5, with 9 bases fitting TRBD1. In germline, CDR1 is SQVTM, CDR2 ANQGSEA. This CDR3 contains 18 residues. V shed 2 bases, J shed 0 bases, and the junction held 13 bases outside the gene matches. CDR3 loop: CSVELGQGYHTYQETQYF. The DNA of the CDR3 is TGCAGCGTTGAATTGGGACAGGGATACCATACATACCAAGAGACCCAGTACTTC. The whole variable domain, filled in from reference TRBV29-1 and TRBJ2-5, reads SAVISQKPSRDICQRGTSLTIQCQVDSQVTMMFWYRQQPGQSLTLIATANQGSEATYESGFVIDKFPISRPNLTFSTLTVSNMSPEDSSIYLCSVELGQGYHTYQETQYFGPGTRLLVL.

The V and J genes are TRBV6-1 and TRBJ1-3, with D uncertain. The V and J ends lost 5 bases and 0 bases respectively, with 8 bases between them. Germline lookup yields CDR1 MNHNS and CDR2 SASEGT. This CDR3 is built from 14 residues. CDR3 protein: CASSNGNSGNTIYF. The CDR3 bases are TGTGCCAGCAGTAACGGCAACTCTGGAAACACCATATATTTT.

The rearrangement uses TRBV5-1 and TRBJ2-5; 8 nucleotides line up with TRBD1. V was clipped by 6 bases and J by 5 bases; unmatched bases: 9. CDR1 and CDR2 from the germline V gene are SGHRS and YFSETQ. The CDR3 extends over 14 amino acids. CDR3 coding DNA: TGCGCCAGCAACCTCAGGGGGCGCGGGGAGACCCAGTACTTC. Translation gives CASNLRGRGETQYF.

The genes are TRBV6-1 and TRBJ2-3; D perhaps matches TRBD1 (5 bases). The CDR3 runs 12 residues. Germline lookup yields CDR1 MNHNS and CDR2 SASEGT. V lost 3 bases to trimming and J lost 5 bases, with 6 bases between them. The CDR3 coding sequence is TGTGCCAGCAGTGACAGGGAAGATACGCAGTATTTT. It specifies CASSDREDTQYF.

The chain employs TRBV6-5 and TRBJ2-5, with D perhaps matching TRBD1 (6 bases). V was shortened by 0 bases and J by 5 bases, with 13 bases between the two germline ends. CDR1 and CDR2 from the germline V gene are MNHEY and SVGAGI. The CDR3 consists of 15 residues. DNA for the CDR3: TGTGCCAGCAGTTACTCGGTGGGGGCGCTTGAGACCCAGTACTTC. Its translation is CASSYSVGALETQYF.

The chain couples TRBV5-4 to TRBJ2-3; D is tentatively TRBD1 or TRBD2 (5 bases each). V lost 3 bases and J lost 4, with 6 bases in between. This CDR3 contains 12 residues. Germline CDR1 is SGHNT and CDR2 is YYREEE (reference sequence). The CDR3 loop reads CASSWDADTQYF. The DNA of the CDR3 is TGTGCCAGCAGCTGGGACGCAGATACGCAGTATTTT.

In regard to this clone: The identical CDR3 is also encoded by other nucleotide sequences in the sample. V usage is TRBV27 and J usage is TRBJ2-7; 10 bases fit TRBD2. There are 15 residues in the CDR3. Losses at the gene ends were 2 bases for V and 7 bases for J; bases not matched to a gene: 8. Germline lookup yields CDR1 MNHEY and CDR2 SMNVEV (reference sequence). The chain's CDR3 is CASSLRVSGRYEQYF. The CDR3 coding sequence is TGTGCCAGCAGTTTACGGGTTAGCGGGAGGTATGAGCAGTACTTC.

This chain uses TRBV9 with TRBJ2-7; possible D gene TRBD1, 5 bases. CDR3 length: 14 residues. Germline CDR1 and CDR2: SGDLS and YYNGEE. Trimming took off 5 bases at V and 1 base at J, with 13 bases between the two ends. In DNA form, the CDR3 reads TGTGCCAGCAGTGACAAGGGGTATTCCTACGAGCAGTACTTC. Residues: CASSDKGYSYEQYF.

The V gene is TRBV27, the J gene TRBJ1-1, with unresolved D. V was pared by 5 bases and J by 6 bases, with 13 bases between. The V gene's germline CDR1 is MNHEY and CDR2 SMNVEV (reference sequence). CDR3 size: 13 residues. The CDR3 bases are TGTGCCAGCAGTGCCCCCGGGTTACCTGAAGCTTTCTTT. Translated, it gives CASSAPGLPEAFF.

This clone appeared once. The sample has other DNA sequences that encode this CDR3 too. This chain links TRBV27 with TRBJ1-2, with 8 nucleotides matching TRBD1. Germline V gene data show CDR1 as MNHEY and CDR2 as SMNVEV (reference sequence). J gave up 4 bases and V 4 bases, and 5 bases lay outside the gene matches. This CDR3 has 14 amino acids. CDR3 nucleotide sequence: TGTGCCAGCAGTTCCGGACAGGGCACCTATGGCTACACCTTC. Translation gives CASSSGQGTYGYTF.

The rearrangement joins TRBV4-3 to TRBJ2-3, with D possibly TRBD1 on 8 matching bases. V lost 1 base to trimming and J lost 5 bases, with 16 bases between them. The CDR3 has 16 residues. The V gene's germline CDR1 is LGHNA and CDR2 YSLEER. Here the CDR3 DNA reads TGCGCCAGCAGCCAAGCGTACAGGGGGGGGGAAGATACGCAGTATTTT. This encodes CASSQAYRGGEDTQYF.

V gene TRBV4-1 combines with J gene TRBJ2-7; tentatively, D is TRBD1 (6 bases). The V end was cut by 0 bases, the J end by 3 bases, with 15 bases between. Germline CDR1 reads MGHRA; CDR2 reads YSYEKL. This CDR3 is 16 amino acids long. The CDR3 loop is CASSQEEQGNIYEQYF. CDR3 nucleotide sequence: TGCGCCAGCAGCCAAGAGGAACAGGGAAATATCTACGAGCAGTACTTC.